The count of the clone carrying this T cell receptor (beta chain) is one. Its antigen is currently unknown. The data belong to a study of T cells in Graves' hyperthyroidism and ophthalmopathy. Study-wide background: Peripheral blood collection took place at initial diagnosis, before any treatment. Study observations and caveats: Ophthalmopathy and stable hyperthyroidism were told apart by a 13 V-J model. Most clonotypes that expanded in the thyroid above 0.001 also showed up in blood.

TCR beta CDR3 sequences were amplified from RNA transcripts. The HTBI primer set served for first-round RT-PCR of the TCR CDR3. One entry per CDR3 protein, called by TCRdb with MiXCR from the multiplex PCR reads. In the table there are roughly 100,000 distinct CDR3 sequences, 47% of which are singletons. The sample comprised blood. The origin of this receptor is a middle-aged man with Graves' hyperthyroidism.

The CDR3 DNA follows: TGCAGTGCTAGAGCTTCCGGGACTAGCGGGGTCGATGAGCAGTTCTTC. Its protein is CSARASGTSGVDEQFF. The V call is TRBV20-1, the J call TRBJ2-1, with 13 bases identical to TRBD2. Trimming cost V 1 base and J 8 bases; bases outside gene matches: 8. The V gene's germline CDR1 is DFQATT and CDR2 SNEGSKA (reference sequence). This CDR3 has 16 amino acids.